The 21 T cell receptor beta chains in this list originate from one sample, sequenced in a study of blood T cell repertoires in COVID-19. The assay was immunoSEQ multiplex PCR, and TCRdb's table has in-frame clones only and misses some. The repertoire holds 450,000 or so clones, roughly 87% seen once, with about 0.91% in the top ten. What was sequenced was peripheral blood. The origin of the receptors is a young man with COVID-19, enrolled during active disease.

The chain links TRBV5-7 to TRBJ2-5; TRBD1 might be the D (7 bases). TRBV5-7 is marked as an open reading frame, function uncertain. V shed 6 bases and J shed 4 bases, with 10 bases lying between them. CDR3 size: 12 residues. The CDR3 here is CASNRGGETQYF. For the CDR3, the DNA is TGTGCCAGCAACAGGGGAGGAGAGACCCAGTACTTC.

CDR3 amino acids: CASSLASSEQYF. The DNA for the CDR3 is TGTGCCAGCAGCCTAGCGTCCTCAGAGCAGTACTTC. The gene calls are TRBV3-1 (or the pseudogene TRBV3-2) and TRBJ2-7, with D perhaps matching TRBD2 (5 bases). CDR1 is LGHDT and CDR2 is YNNKEL in the germline V gene (reference sequence). The V end was cut by 4 bases, the J end by 7 bases, with 11 bases between. The CDR3 length is 12 residues.

The CDR3 bases are TGTGCCAGCAGTGAAGGGCAGGTCTCTGGAAACACCATATATTTT. Its translation: CASSEGQVSGNTIYF. This chain links TRBV6-1 with TRBJ1-3, with D unclear. The CDR3 is made up of 15 amino acids. Germline lookup yields CDR1 MNHNS and CDR2 SASEGT. With 1 base removed from V and 0 bases from J, the gap between germline ends came to 7 bases.

The genes are TRBV5-5 and TRBJ2-4; D possibly corresponds to TRBD2 (6 bases). Germline CDR1 reads SGHKS; CDR2 reads YYEKEE (reference sequence). The V and J ends lost 4 bases and 6 bases respectively, with 14 bases between them. The CDR3 spans 14 residues. This CDR3 is CASSRTGRINIQYF. CDR3 in DNA: TGTGCCAGCAGCCGCACCGGGAGAATAAACATTCAGTACTTC. The variable domain in full, with the rest retrieved from reference TRBV5-5 and TRBJ2-4, is DAGVTQSPTHLIKTRGQQVTLRCSPISGHKSVSWYQQVLGQGPQFIFQYYEKEERGRGNFPDRFSARQFPNYSSELNVNALLLGDSALYLCASSRTGRINIQYFGAGTRLSVL.

The chain joins TRBV5-4 to TRBJ2-5; D call uncertain. Trimming took off 0 bases at V and 0 bases at J, with 3 bases between the two ends. Looked up from germline, CDR1 is SGHNT and CDR2 is YYREEE (reference sequence). The CDR3 spans 13 residues. The CDR3 spells CASSLDNQETQYF. CDR3 DNA sequence: TGTGCCAGCAGCTTGGACAACCAAGAGACCCAGTACTTC.

This rearrangement joins TRBV19 to TRBJ1-2; 8 nucleotides line up with TRBD1. Germline V gene data show CDR1 as LNHDA and CDR2 as SQIVND (reference sequence). The CDR3 covers 15 residues. V was clipped by 7 bases and J by 4 bases; unmatched bases: 11. CDR3 DNA: TGTGCCAGTACGATAACATGGACAGGGACCTATGGCTACACCTTC. Its protein is CASTITWTGTYGYTF.

This rearrangement joins TRBV6-5 to TRBJ1-5; 10 positions match TRBD1. Trimming took 6 bases from V and 6 from J; bases not matched to a gene: 5. The CDR3 runs to 14 residues. Looked up from germline, CDR1 is MNHEY and CDR2 is SVGAGI. The CDR3 nucleotides read TGTGCCAGCAGGGGACAGGGGCTGGCTCAGCCCCAGCATTTT. It specifies CASRGQGLAQPQHF.

The chain uses TRBV2 and TRBJ2-2; 7 nucleotides align to TRBD2. Germline V gene sequence: CDR1 SNHLY, CDR2 FYNNEI. Unmatched junction bases numbered 4, after V lost 3 bases and J lost 6 bases. There are 14 residues in the CDR3. The CDR3 sequence is CASSEGGSSGELFF. For the CDR3, the DNA is TGTGCCAGCAGTGAGGGCGGGAGTTCCGGGGAGCTGTTTTTT.

The chain links TRBV6-1 to TRBJ2-1; 10 bases line up with TRBD2. Germline V lookup: CDR1 MNHNS, CDR2 SASEGT. The CDR3 is 19 residues long. Trimming removed 2 bases from V and 3 bases from J; junction bases left unmatched: 13. CDR3 region: CASSESGLDSGRFYNEQFF. The CDR3 DNA sequence: TGTGCCAGCAGTGAATCGGGTTTGGATAGCGGGAGGTTCTACAATGAGCAGTTCTTC.

V gene TRBV6-1 combines with J gene TRBJ2-1; 11 bases match TRBD1. The CDR3 totals 18 residues. The germline V gene encodes CDR1 MNHNS and CDR2 SASEGT. The ends lost 2 bases at V and 4 bases at J; junction bases unmatched: 10. The CDR3 loop reads CASSEYVVGQGVYNEQFF. The DNA for the CDR3 is TGTGCCAGCAGTGAATACGTCGTGGGACAGGGGGTTTACAATGAGCAGTTCTTC.

V and J are TRBV4-1 and TRBJ2-7; 7 bases map to TRBD1. Germline V gene data show CDR1 as MGHRA and CDR2 as YSYEKL. V dropped 0 bases and J dropped 0; count of bases not matched to a gene: 5. The CDR3 consists of 16 residues. In DNA form, the CDR3 reads TGCGCCAGCAGCCAAGACACGACAGGGACCTCCTACGAGCAGTACTTC. Translated, it gives CASSQDTTGTSYEQYF.

This clone was picked up one time. The chain combines TRBV7-9 with TRBJ2-7, with D uncertain. Germline-derived CDR1 and CDR2 are SEHNR and FQNEAQ (reference sequence). The CDR3 is made up of 13 amino acids. Between the trimmed V and J ends, which lost 5 bases and 4 bases, there was a span of 12 bases. The CDR3 spells CASSVLVKYEQYF. CDR3 DNA sequence: TGTGCCAGCAGCGTGCTAGTGAAGTACGAGCAGTACTTC.

V and J are TRBV24-1 and TRBJ2-2; tentative D call: TRBD2 (5 bases). The CDR3 runs 14 residues. V gave up 4 bases and J gave up 7 bases, with 12 bases separating them. Germline loops: CDR1 KGHDR, CDR2 SFDVKD. The CDR3, as DNA: TGTGCCACCAGTGAAGGACTCCTTAGCGGGGAGCTGTTTTTT. It encodes CATSEGLLSGELFF.

The chain carries TRBV2 and TRBJ1-2; maybe TRBD1 (6 bases). The CDR3 loop spans 15 amino acids. The germline V and J ends were trimmed by 6 bases and 8 bases, with 22 bases remaining between them. The germline V gene has CDR1 SNHLY and CDR2 FYNNEI. CDR3 residues: CASRPRTANWEGYTF. The CDR3 DNA reads as TGTGCCAGCAGGCCCCGGACAGCCAACTGGGAGGGCTACACCTTC.

The V call is TRBV5-4, the J call TRBJ2-5, with a possible D match to TRBD2 (5 bases). The CDR3 contains 16 residues. V gave up 0 bases and J gave up 0 bases, with 12 bases separating them. Per germline, CDR1 SGHNT and CDR2 YYREEE (reference sequence). CDR3 region: CASSLGLPGNQETQYF. CDR3 nucleotides: TGTGCCAGCAGCTTGGGGCTACCCGGGAACCAAGAGACCCAGTACTTC.

The chain recombines TRBV5-4 with TRBJ2-5, with TRBD2 matching 8 bases. Trimming removed 4 bases from V and 4 bases from J; junction bases left unmatched: 6. The CDR3 covers 14 residues. Looked up from germline, CDR1 is SGHNT and CDR2 is YYREEE (reference sequence). The CDR3 sequence is CASSPGGGRETQYF. CDR3 coding DNA: TGTGCCAGCAGCCCCGGGGGGGGAAGAGAGACCCAGTACTTC.

The V and J genes are TRBV19 and TRBJ1-6, with TRBD1 matching 7 bases. This CDR3 contains 13 residues. Trimming took 6 bases from V and 9 from J; bases not matched to a gene: 5. Germline lookup yields CDR1 LNHDA and CDR2 SQIVND (reference sequence). The CDR3 spells CASSEGAFSPLHF. CDR3 sequence (DNA): TGTGCCAGTAGCGAGGGGGCATTTTCACCCCTCCACTTT. Supplemented by reference TRBV19 and TRBJ1-6, the full variable domain reads DGGITQSPKYLFRKEGQNVTLSCEQNLNHDAMYWYRQDPGQGLRLIYYSQIVNDFQKGDIAEGYSVSREKKESFPLTVTSAQKNPTAFYLCASSEGAFSPLHFGNGTRLTVT.

The chain carries TRBV5-1 and TRBJ2-3; D may be TRBD1 (5 bases). Per the germline V gene, CDR1 is SGHRS and CDR2 is YFSETQ. With 2 bases removed from V and 6 bases from J, the gap between germline ends came to 13 bases. This CDR3 spans 14 amino acids. The CDR3 region has the DNA TGCGCCAGCAGCTTTCGGAAACAGGATGATACGCAGTATTTT. Translated, it gives CASSFRKQDDTQYF.

V usage is TRBV5-1 and J usage is TRBJ2-7; D might be TRBD1 (5 bases). The CDR3 length is 15 residues. Germline V gives CDR1 SGHRS, CDR2 YFSETQ. Trimming removed 7 bases at V and 0 bases at J, with 17 bases between. The CDR3 loop is CASAWGDRTSYEQYF. The CDR3 nucleotides are TGCGCCAGCGCATGGGGCGACCGGACCTCCTACGAGCAGTACTTC.

J is TRBJ1-3 and V is TRBV5-6, with D unresolved. CDR1 and CDR2 (germline): SGHDT, YYEEEE. This CDR3 comprises 17 residues. Trimming stripped 4 bases from V and 0 bases from J, with 17 bases between. The DNA for the CDR3 is TGTGCCAGCAGCCGGCGGGCCAGACACTACTCTGGAAACACCATATATTTT. This codes for CASSRRARHYSGNTIYF. The full variable domain, its missing parts supplied by reference TRBV5-6 and TRBJ1-3, is DAGVTQSPTHLIKTRGQQVTLRCSPKSGHDTVSWYQQALGQGPQFIFQYYEEEERQRGNFPDRFSGHQFPNYSSELNVNALLLGDSALYLCASSRRARHYSGNTIYFGEGSWLTVV.

J is TRBJ1-1 and V is TRBV4-2, with D unresolved. Germline CDR1 reads LGHNA; CDR2 reads YNFKEQ. CDR3 length: 15 residues. V lost 3 bases and J lost 1, with 12 bases in between. CDR3 DNA: TGTGCCAGCAGCCAGGAGGAGGGTGGGAACACTGAAGCTTTCTTT. Translating it yields CASSQEEGGNTEAFF.